This T cell receptor (beta chain) was sequenced during a study of blood T cell repertoires in COVID-19. Study-wide background: Sites in the United States, Italy and Spain provided acute and convalescent COVID-19 samples. PBMCs, B-cell-depleted T cells, or T cells provided the cDNA or gDNA that made up the material.

Among Cohort 3 donors, those recovered had two negative PCRs, clearance, or symptom resolution. Germline lookup yields CDR1 SGHRS and CDR2 YFSETQ. Trimming took off 4 bases at V and 0 bases at J, with 17 bases between the two ends. This CDR3 is built from 17 residues. Per the original methods: For nucleated cells, counts were estimated from reference gene primer amplification. The table came from immunoSEQ multiplex PCR; TCRdb's copy has only in-frame clones and leaves some out. That table is the source of V, J and clone size, and D and trimming were worked out from the DNA. The data show a few hundred thousand clones, around 83% seen once.

Sequencing was done on a sample of PBMCs or T cells enriched from blood (not recorded which). This rearrangement joins TRBV5-1 to TRBJ2-1, with a weak D call TRBD2 (5 bases). This TCR came from a woman in her forties or fifties who had recovered from COVID-19. The CDR3 loop is CASSLVGIGSSYNEQFF. Here the CDR3 DNA reads TGCGCCAGCAGCCTTGTGGGGATTGGGAGCTCCTACAATGAGCAGTTCTTC.